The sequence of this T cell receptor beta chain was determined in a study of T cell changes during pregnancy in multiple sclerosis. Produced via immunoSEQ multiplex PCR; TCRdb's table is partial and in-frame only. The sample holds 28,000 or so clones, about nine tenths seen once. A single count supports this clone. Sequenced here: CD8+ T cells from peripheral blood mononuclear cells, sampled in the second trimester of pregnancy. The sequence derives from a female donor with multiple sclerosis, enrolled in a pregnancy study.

Written as DNA, the CDR3 is TGTGCCTGGAATCCGGGGAACACCGGGGAGCTGTTTTTT. Translated: CAWNPGNTGELFF. This rearrangement joins TRBV30 to TRBJ2-2; D gene uncertain. The ends were cut back, 4 bases at V and 1 base at J, with 7 bases in the middle. This CDR3 region has 13 residues. The germline V gene has CDR1 GTSNPN and CDR2 SVGIG (reference sequence). The full variable domain, its missing parts supplied by reference TRBV30 and TRBJ2-2, is SQTIHQWPATLVQPVGSPLSLECTVEGTSNPNLYWYRQAAGRGLQLLFYSVGIGQISSEVPQNLSASRPQDRQFILSSKKLLLSDSGFYLCAWNPGNTGELFFGEGSRLTVL.